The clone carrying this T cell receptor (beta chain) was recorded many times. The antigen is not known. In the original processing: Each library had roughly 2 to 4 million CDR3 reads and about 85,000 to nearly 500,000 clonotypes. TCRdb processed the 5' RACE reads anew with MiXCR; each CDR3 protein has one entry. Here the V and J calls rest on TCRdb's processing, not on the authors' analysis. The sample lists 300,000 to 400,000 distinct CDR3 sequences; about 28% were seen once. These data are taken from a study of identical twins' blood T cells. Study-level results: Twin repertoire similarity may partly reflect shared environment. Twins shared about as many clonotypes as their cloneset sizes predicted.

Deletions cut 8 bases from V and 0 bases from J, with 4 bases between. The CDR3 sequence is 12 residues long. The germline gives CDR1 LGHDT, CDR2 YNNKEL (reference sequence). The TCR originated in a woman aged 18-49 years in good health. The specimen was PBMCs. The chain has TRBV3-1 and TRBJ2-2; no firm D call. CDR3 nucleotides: TGTGCCAGCCGGGCGAACACCGGGGAGCTGTTTTTT. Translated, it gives CASRANTGELFF.